This note documents a single T cell receptor (beta chain) sequence. The antigen is not known. This sample stems from a study of cytomegalovirus exposure and HLA in healthy donors. Findings of the study overall: The investigators catalogued 160 or so TCR beta chains as cytomegalovirus-associated. Rare TCR sequences predominated, though certain public TCRs were found in many donors. Subsequent analysis of the approximately 120 validation repertoires found a tendency for first-cohort TCR clusters to co-occur.

The table came from immunoSEQ multiplex PCR; TCRdb's copy has only in-frame clones and leaves some out. The sample yields under 250,000 clones, about 90% seen once. Germline loops: CDR1 LGHNA, CDR2 YSLEER. The CDR3 is 16 residues long. Trimming removed 0 bases at V and 0 bases at J, with 9 bases between. J is TRBJ1-5 and V is TRBV4-3; D gene uncertain. This receptor was obtained from a man between 18 and 35 years old in good health and CMV-seropositive. The sample comprised PBMCs. The CDR3 DNA is TGCGCCAGCAGCCAAGATCGGGAGTATAGCAATCAGCCCCAGCATTTT. This gives the protein CASSQDREYSNQPQHF.